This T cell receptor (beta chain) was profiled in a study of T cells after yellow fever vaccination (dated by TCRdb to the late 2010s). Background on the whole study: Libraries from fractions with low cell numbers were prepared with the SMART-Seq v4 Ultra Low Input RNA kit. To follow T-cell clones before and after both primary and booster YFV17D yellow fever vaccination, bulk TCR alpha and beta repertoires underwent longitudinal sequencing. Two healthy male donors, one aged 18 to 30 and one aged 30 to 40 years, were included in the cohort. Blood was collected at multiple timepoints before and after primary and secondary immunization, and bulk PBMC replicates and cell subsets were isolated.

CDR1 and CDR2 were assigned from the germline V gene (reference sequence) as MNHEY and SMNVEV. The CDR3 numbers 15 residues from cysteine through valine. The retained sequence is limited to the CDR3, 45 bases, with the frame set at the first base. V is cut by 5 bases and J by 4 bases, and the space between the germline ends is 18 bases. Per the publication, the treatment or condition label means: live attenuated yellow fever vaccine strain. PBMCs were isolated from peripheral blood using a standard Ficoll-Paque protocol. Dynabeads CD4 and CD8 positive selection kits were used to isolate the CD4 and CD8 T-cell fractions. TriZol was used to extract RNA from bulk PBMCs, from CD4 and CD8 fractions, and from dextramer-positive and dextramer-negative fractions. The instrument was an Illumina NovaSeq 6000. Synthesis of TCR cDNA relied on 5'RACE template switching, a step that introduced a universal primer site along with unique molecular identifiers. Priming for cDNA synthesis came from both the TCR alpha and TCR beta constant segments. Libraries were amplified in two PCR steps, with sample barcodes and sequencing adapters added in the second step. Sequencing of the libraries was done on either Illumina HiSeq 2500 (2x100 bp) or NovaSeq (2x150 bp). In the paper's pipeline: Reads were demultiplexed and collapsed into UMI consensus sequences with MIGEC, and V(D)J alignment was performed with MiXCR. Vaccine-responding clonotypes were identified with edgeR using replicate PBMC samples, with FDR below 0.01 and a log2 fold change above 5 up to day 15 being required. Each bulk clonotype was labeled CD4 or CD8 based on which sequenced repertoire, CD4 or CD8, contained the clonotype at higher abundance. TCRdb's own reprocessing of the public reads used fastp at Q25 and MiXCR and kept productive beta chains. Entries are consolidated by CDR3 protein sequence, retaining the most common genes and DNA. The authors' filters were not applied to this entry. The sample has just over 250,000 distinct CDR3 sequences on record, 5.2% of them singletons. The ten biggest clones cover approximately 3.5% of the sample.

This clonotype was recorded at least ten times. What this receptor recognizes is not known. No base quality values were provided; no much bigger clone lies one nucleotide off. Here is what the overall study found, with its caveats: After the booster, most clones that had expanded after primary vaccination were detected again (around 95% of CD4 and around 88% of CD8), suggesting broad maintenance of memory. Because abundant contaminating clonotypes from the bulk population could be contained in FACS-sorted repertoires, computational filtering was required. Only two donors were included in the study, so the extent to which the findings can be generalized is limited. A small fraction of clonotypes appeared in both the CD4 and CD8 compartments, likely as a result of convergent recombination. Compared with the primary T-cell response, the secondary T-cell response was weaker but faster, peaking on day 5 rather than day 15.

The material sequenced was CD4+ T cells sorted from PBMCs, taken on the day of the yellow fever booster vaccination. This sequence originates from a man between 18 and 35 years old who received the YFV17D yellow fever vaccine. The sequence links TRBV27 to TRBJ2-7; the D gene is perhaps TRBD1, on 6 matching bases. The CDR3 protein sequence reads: CASSPHLQGKYEQYV. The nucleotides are TGTGCCAGCAGTCCCCATTTGCAGGGGAAGTACGAGCAGTACGTC.